These 7 T cell receptor beta chains were sequenced from one sample in a study of CD8 T cells in ankylosing spondylitis. TCRdb recomputed calls from the 5' RACE reads with MiXCR, one row per CDR3 protein. This sample has approximately 240,000 distinct CDR3 sequences, with about 10% found just once. What was sequenced was blood, either unsorted or a sorted T cell fraction (not recorded which). Receptors were obtained from a male donor with ankylosing spondylitis or in good health (not recorded which).

At least ten counts were recorded for this clonotype. CDR3 protein: CASSYGHEQYF. The CDR3 coding sequence is TGTGCCAGCAGCTATGGCCACGAGCAGTACTTC. J is TRBJ2-7 and V is TRBV5-6; D unclear. This CDR3 is 11 amino acids long. V lost 3 bases, J lost 5 bases, and 6 bases lay in between. CDR1 is SGHDT and CDR2 is YYEEEE in the germline V gene.

In its sample, this clonotype was seen many times. The rearrangement uses TRBV30 and TRBJ1-2; D unclear. Trimming left V 3 bases short and J 2 bases short, with 7 bases between. This CDR3 has 12 residues. Germline V gene lookup returns CDR1 GTSNPN and CDR2 SVGIG (reference sequence). CDR3: CAWSPGNYGYTF. The CDR3 nucleotides read TGTGCCTGGAGCCCTGGAAACTATGGCTACACCTTC. The full variable domain, completed using reference TRBV30 and TRBJ1-2, is SQTIHQWPATLVQPVGSPLSLECTVEGTSNPNLYWYRQAAGRGLQLLFYSVGIGQISSEVPQNLSASRPQDRQFILSSKKLLLSDSGFYLCAWSPGNYGYTFGSGTRLTVV.

The chain is built from TRBV30 and TRBJ1-1, with TRBD1 as a possible D gene (6 bases). V lost 2 bases, J lost 6 bases, and 10 bases lay in between. Germline V CDR1 and CDR2: GTSNPN, SVGIG (reference sequence). CDR3 length: 12 residues. Written as DNA, the CDR3 is TGTGCCTGGAGTCAACAGGGCGCTGAAGCTTTCTTT. Translating it yields CAWSQQGAEAFF.

The table lists this clonotype with many counts. This chain uses TRBV30 with TRBJ2-1, with D unclear. Germline V lookup: CDR1 GTSNPN, CDR2 SVGIG (reference sequence). This CDR3 has 18 residues. With 1 base removed from V and 0 bases from J, the gap between germline ends came to 19 bases. The CDR3 loop reads CAWSGDVKGLNSYNEQFF. The CDR3 DNA is TGTGCCTGGAGTGGAGACGTTAAAGGGTTAAACTCCTACAATGAGCAGTTCTTC.

This clonotype occurred many times. V and J are TRBV27 and TRBJ2-3; TRBD1 might be the D (6 bases). Trimming took 8 bases from V and 4 from J, leaving 16 bases between them. The CDR3 loop spans 14 amino acids. Germline V gives CDR1 MNHEY, CDR2 SMNVEV (reference sequence). CDR3 amino acids: CASRLRGLSDTQYF. CDR3 nucleotide sequence: TGTGCCAGCCGCCTGAGGGGGTTATCAGATACGCAGTATTTT.

This clonotype was seen repeatedly, ten times or more. The V gene is TRBV9, the J gene TRBJ2-3, with 10 bases matching TRBD1. This CDR3 spans 15 amino acids. The V gene end was trimmed by 0 bases and the J gene end by 6 bases; junction bases not matched to a gene: 4. In germline, CDR1 is SGDLS, CDR2 YYNGEE. Here the CDR3 reads CASSVEGQGLDTQYF. The CDR3 DNA reads as TGTGCCAGCAGCGTAGAGGGACAGGGGTTGGATACGCAGTATTTT.

This clonotype was seen many times. The chain uses TRBV6-5 and TRBJ2-2; D gene ambiguous. V lost 8 bases, J lost 8 bases, and 9 bases lay in between. Germline-derived CDR1 and CDR2 are MNHEY and SVGAGI. The CDR3 length is 11 residues. CDR3 region: CASSRQGELFF. The CDR3, as DNA: TGTGCCAGCTCCCGCCAGGGGGAGCTGTTTTTT.